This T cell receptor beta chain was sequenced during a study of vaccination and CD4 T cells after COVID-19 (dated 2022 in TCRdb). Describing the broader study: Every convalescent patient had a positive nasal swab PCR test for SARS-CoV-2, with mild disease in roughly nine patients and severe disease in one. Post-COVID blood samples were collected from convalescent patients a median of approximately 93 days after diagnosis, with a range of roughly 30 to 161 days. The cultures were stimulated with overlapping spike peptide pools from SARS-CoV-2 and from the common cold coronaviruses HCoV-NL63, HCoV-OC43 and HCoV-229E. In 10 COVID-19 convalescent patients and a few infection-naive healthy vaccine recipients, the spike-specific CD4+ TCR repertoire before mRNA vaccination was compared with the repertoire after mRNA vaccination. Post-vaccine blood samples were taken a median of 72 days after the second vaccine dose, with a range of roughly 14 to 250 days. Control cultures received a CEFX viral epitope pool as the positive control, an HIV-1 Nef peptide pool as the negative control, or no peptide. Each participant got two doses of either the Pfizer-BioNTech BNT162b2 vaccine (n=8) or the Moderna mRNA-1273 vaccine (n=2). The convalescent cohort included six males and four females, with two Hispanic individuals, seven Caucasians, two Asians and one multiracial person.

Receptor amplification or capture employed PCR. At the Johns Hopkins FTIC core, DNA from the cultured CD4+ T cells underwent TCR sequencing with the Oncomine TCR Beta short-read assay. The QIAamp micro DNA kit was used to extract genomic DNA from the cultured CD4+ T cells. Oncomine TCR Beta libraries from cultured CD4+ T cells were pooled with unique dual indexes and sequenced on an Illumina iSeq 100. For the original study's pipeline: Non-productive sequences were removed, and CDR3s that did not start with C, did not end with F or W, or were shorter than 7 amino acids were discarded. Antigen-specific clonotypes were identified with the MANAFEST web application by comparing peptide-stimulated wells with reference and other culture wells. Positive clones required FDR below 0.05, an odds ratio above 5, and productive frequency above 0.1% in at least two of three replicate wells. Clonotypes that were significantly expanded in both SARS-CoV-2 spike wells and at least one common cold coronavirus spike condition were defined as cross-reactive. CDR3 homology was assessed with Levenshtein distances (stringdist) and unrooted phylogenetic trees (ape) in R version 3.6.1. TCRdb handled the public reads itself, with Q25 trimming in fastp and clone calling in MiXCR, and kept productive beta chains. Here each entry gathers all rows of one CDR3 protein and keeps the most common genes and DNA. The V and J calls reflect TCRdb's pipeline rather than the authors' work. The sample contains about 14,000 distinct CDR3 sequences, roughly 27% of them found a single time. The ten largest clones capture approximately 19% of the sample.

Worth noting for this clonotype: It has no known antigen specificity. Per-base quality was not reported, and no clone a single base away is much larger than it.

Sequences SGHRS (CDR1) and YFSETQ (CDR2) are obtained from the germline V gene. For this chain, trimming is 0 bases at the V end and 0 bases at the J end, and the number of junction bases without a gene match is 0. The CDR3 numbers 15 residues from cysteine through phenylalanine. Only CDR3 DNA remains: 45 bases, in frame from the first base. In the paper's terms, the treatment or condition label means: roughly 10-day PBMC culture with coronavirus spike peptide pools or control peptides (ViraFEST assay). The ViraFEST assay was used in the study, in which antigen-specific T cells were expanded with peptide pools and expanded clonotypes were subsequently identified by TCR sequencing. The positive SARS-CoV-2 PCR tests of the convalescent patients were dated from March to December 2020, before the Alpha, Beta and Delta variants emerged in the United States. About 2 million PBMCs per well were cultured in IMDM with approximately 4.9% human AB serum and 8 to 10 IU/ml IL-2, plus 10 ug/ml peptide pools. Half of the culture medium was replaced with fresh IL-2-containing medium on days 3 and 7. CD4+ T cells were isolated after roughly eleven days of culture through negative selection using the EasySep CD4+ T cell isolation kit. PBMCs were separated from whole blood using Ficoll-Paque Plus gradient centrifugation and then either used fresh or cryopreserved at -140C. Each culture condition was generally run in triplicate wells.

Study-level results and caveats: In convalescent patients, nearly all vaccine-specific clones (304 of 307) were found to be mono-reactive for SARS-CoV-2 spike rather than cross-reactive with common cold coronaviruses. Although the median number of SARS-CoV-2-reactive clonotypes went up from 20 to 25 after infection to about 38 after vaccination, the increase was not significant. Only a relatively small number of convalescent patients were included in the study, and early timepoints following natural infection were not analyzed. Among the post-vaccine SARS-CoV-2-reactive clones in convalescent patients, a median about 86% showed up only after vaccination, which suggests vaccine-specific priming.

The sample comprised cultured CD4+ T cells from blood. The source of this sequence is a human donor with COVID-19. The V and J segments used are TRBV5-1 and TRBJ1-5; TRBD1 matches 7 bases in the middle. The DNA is TGCGCCAGCAGCTTGGGGGACAGTAGCAATCAGCCCCAGCATTTT. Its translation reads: CASSLGDSSNQPQHF. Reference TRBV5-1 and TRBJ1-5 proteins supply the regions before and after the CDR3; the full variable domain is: KAGVTQTPRYLIKTRGQQVTLSCSPISGHRSVSWYQQTPGQGLQFLFEYFSETQRNKGNFPGRFSGRQFSNSRSEMNVSTLELGDSALYLCASSLGDSSNQPQHFGDGTRLSIL.